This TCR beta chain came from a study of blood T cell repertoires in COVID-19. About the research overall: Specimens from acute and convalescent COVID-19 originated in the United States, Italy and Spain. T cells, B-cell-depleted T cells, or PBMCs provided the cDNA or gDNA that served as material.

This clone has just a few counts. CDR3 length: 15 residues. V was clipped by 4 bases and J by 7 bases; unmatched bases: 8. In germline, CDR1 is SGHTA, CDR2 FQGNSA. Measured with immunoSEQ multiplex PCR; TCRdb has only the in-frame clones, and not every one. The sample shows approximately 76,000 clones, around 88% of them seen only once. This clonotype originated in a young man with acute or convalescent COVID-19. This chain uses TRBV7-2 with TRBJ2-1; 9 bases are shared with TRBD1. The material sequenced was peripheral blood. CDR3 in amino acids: CASSSYSTGGNEQFF. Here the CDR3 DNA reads TGTGCCAGCAGCTCCTATTCGACAGGGGGGAATGAGCAGTTCTTC.